This entry is about one TCR beta chain. Its antigen is still unknown. The data belong to a study of cytomegalovirus exposure and HLA in healthy donors. Study-wide findings and caveats: Later analysis found that TCR beta chains associated with HLA were more clonally expanded than other, equally common chains.

The PCR had 60 Vbeta and 13 Jbeta primers. As processed by the authors: A later analysis counted 80 million or so unique TCR beta chains, 9.5 million to 12 million shared. Sequencing used immunoSEQ multiplex PCR; TCRdb keeps in-frame clones, though not all of them. That table supplies the V and J calls and clone size; D and trimming were determined from the DNA. The sample carries 95,000 to 110,000 clones, about 77% recorded once. The TCR comes from a woman aged 18-35 years in good health and CMV-seropositive. What was sequenced was PBMCs.

The CDR3 is CASGLTGGPNIQYF. As DNA, the CDR3 is TGTGCCAGCGGATTAACGGGGGGTCCAAACATTCAGTACTTC. The V and J genes are TRBV27 and TRBJ2-4, with 7 bases that match TRBD2. V shed 8 bases and J 6 bases; nucleotides not matched to a gene: 10. The germline V gene encodes CDR1 MNHEY and CDR2 SMNVEV (reference sequence). This CDR3 contains 14 residues.